This note documents a single TCR beta chain sequence. Only in-frame clones appear in the TCRdb table, and some are missing; sequencing was by immunoSEQ multiplex PCR. The sample shows roughly 140,000 clones, roughly nine tenths of them seen only once. Germline V gene lookup returns CDR1 LGHDT and CDR2 YNNKEL (reference sequence). V shed 4 bases and J 4 bases; nucleotides not matched to a gene: 9. CDR3 length equals 17 residues. The data stem from a study of T cell responses to AZD1222 COVID-19 vaccine. Study-level background: Second-dose groups at about 4 or about 12 weeks were pooled.

Specimen: peripheral blood, collected on day 0 of AZD1222 vaccination. This rearrangement joins TRBV3-1 (or the pseudogene TRBV3-2) to TRBJ2-3; 12 bases are shared with TRBD2. The TCR comes from an adult in good health. The CDR3 DNA follows: TGTGCCAGCAGCCTGGGGGGCCTAGCGGGAGGGCCAGATACGCAGTATTTT. Translated, it gives CASSLGGLAGGPDTQYF.